This T cell receptor beta chain was retrieved from a study of T cells in Graves' hyperthyroidism and ophthalmopathy. As to this clonotype: Its antigen is not known. One end of the junction is discordant with germline, which a read error may explain.

Ahead of any ophthalmopathy symptoms, the blood sample was obtained at the first diagnosis of hyperthyroidism. Study-wide results and limits: Ophthalmopathy could be told apart from stable hyperthyroidism with a 13 V-J model. Expanded thyroid clonotypes (above 0.001) were mostly also found in blood.

This CDR3 is 16 amino acids long. Germline V gene data show CDR1 as MNHEY and CDR2 as SMNVEV (reference sequence). Amplification of TCR beta CDR3 regions was performed using RNA transcripts as template. TCR CDR3 underwent first-round RT-PCR with the HTBI primer set. TCRdb itself ran the multiplex PCR reads through MiXCR, one entry per CDR3 protein. The table has approximately 720,000 distinct CDR3 sequences, roughly 20% seen once; the top ten hold 16%. The TCR sequence derives from a woman in her 50s with Graves' hyperthyroidism that later progressed to Graves' ophthalmopathy. Sequencing was done on a sample of blood. The chain combines TRBV27 with TRBJ1-4, with 7 bases that match TRBD1. Here the CDR3 DNA reads TGTGCCAGCAGTTTAACTGACAGGGATGGACATGAAAAACTGTCTTTT. Translation gives CASSLTDRDGHEKLSF.